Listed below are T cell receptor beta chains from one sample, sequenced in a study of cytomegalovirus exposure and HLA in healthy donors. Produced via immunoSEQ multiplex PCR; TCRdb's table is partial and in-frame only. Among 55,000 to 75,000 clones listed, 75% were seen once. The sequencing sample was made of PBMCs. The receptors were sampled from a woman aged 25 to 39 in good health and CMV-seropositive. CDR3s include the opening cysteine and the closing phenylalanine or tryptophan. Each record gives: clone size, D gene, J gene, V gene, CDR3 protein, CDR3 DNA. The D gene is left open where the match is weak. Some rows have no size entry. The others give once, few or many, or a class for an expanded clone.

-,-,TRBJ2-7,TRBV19,CASTTDYEQYF,TGTGCCAGTACGACAGACTACGAGCAGTACTTC
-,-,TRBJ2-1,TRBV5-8,CASSRTIMEQFF,TGTGCCAGCAGCAGGACTATCATGGAGCAGTTCTTC
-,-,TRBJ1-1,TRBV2,CARGGVRNTEAFF,TGTGCCAGGGGGGGAGTCCGAAACACTGAAGCTTTCTTT
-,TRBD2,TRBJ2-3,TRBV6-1,CASSVRLAGGTSTDTQYF,TGTGCCAGCAGTGTGCGGCTAGCGGGAGGAACCAGCACAGATACGCAGTATTTT
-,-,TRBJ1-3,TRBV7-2,CASSYLQPSGNTIYF,TGTGCCAGCAGCTACTTACAGCCGTCTGGAAACACCATATATTTT
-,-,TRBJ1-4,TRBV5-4,CASSEGGYNEKLFF,TGTGCCAGCAGCGAAGGAGGGTACAATGAAAAACTGTTTTTT
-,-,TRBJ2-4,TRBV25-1,CASTPPGKNIQYF,TGTGCCAGCACCCCCCCGGGCAAAAACATTCAGTACTTC
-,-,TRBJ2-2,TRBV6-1,CASSEDSNTGELFF,TGTGCCAGCAGTGAGGACAGCAACACCGGGGAGCTGTTTTTT
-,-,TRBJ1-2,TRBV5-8,CASSSGQPPYGYTF,TGTGCCAGCAGCTCTGGACAGCCACCCTATGGCTACACCTTC
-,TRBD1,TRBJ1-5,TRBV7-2,CASSLEGQLNQPQHF,TGTGCCAGCAGCTTAGAGGGACAGCTAAATCAGCCCCAGCATTTT
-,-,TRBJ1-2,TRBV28,CASREHGRSDYGYTF,TGTGCCAGCAGAGAACACGGCAGGTCGGACTATGGCTACACCTTC
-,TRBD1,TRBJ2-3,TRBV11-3,CASSPRTGPDTQYF,TGTGCCAGCAGCCCCAGGACAGGACCAGATACGCAGTATTTT
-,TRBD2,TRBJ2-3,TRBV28,CASSLGGGTDTQYF,TGTGCCAGCAGTTTGGGGGGGGGCACAGATACGCAGTATTTT
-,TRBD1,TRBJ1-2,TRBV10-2,CASSGQGLGYGYTF,TGCGCCAGCAGCGGACAGGGGTTGGGCTATGGCTACACCTTC
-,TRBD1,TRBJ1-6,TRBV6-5,CASSYRVGTGDSPLHF,TGTGCCAGCAGTTACCGGGTCGGGACAGGGGATTCACCCCTCCACTTT
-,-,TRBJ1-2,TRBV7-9,CASNWAGRVSGYTF,TGTGCCAGCAACTGGGCCGGGAGGGTGAGTGGCTACACCTTC
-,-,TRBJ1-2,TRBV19,CASSMTAGSSGYTF,TGTGCCAGTAGTATGACAGCCGGGTCGAGTGGCTACACCTTC
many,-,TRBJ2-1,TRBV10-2,CASSESVTHYNEQFF,TGCGCCAGCAGTGAGTCGGTGACTCACTACAATGAGCAGTTCTTC
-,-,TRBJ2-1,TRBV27,CASSLSVGSSYNEQFF,TGTGCCAGCAGTTTATCGGTTGGGAGCTCCTACAATGAGCAGTTCTTC
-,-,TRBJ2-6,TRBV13,CATFEMGLRTSGANVLTF,TGTGCCACCTTCGAAATGGGACTTCGCACCTCTGGGGCCAACGTCCTGACTTTC
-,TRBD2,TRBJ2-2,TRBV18,CASSPAAGGTGELFF,TGTGCCAGCTCACCTGCCGCGGGAGGGACCGGGGAGCTGTTTTTT
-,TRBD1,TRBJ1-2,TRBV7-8,CASSTTGASYGYTF,TGTGCCAGCAGCACCACAGGGGCCAGCTATGGCTACACCTTC
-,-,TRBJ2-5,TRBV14,CASSQRREQETQYF,TGTGCCAGCAGCCAAAGGCGGGAACAAGAGACCCAGTACTTC
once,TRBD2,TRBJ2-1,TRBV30,CAWSVGLADNEQFF,TGTGCCTGGAGTGTGGGACTAGCGGACAATGAGCAGTTCTTC
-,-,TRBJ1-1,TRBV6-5,CASSYFGGSAEAFF,TGTGCCAGCAGTTACTTTGGAGGGAGCGCTGAAGCTTTCTTT
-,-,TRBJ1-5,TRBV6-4,CASSDSGRGRLPSSNQPQHF,TGTGCCAGCAGTGACTCGGGGAGGGGTCGACTACCCTCTAGCAATCAGCCCCAGCATTTT
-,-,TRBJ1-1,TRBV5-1,CASSARGQWNTEAFF,TGCGCCAGCAGCGCGCGAGGACAGTGGAACACTGAAGCTTTCTTT
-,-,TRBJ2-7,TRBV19,CASSIQGTYFDEQYF,TGTGCCAGTAGTATACAGGGCACCTATTTCGACGAGCAGTACTTC
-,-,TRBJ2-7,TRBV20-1,CSARINEQYF,TGCAGTGCTAGAATCAACGAGCAGTACTTC
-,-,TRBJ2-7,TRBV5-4,CASSKRTSYEQYF,TGTGCCAGCAGCAAGAGAACCTCCTACGAGCAGTACTTC
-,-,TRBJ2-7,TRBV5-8,CASRRTGYRDEQYF,TGTGCCAGCAGGCGAACAGGGTATAGGGACGAGCAGTACTTC
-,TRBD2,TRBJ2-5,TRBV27,CASSPRGVAEETQYF,TGTGCCAGCAGCCCTCGGGGGGTAGCGGAAGAGACCCAGTACTTC
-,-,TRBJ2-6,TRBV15,CATSRPGFSGANVLTF,TGTGCCACCAGCAGACCAGGGTTCTCGGGGGCCAACGTCCTGACTTTC
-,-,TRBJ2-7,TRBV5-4,CASSLLQGEQYF,TGTGCCAGCAGCTTACTCCAGGGCGAGCAGTACTTC